This T cell receptor (beta chain) was recorded in a study of CD4 T cells in relation to SARS-CoV-2 and coronaviruses. Whole-study context: The restricting HLA molecule for shared crossreactive spike epitopes was mapped.

CD4+ T cells from unexposed donors were obtained before the COVID-19 pandemic (2011-2018). V was shortened by 5 bases and J by 2 bases, with 7 bases between the two germline ends. This CDR3 spans 13 amino acids. Profiled with immunoSEQ multiplex PCR; TCRdb holds only in-frame clones, not every one. The sample lists approximately 64,000 clones, over 90% occurring once. The V and J genes are TRBV12-3 or TRBV12-4 and TRBJ1-5; D gene ambiguous. This clonotype originated in a human donor in good health. Material for sequencing was naive CD4+ T cells from PBMCs. Subset defined: naive CD4+ T cells isolated by negative enrichment. CDR3 sequence (DNA): TGTGCCAGCAGTCAGGACGGCAATCAGCCCCAGCATTTT. This encodes CASSQDGNQPQHF.